Included here is one T cell receptor beta chain sequence, with context. The antigen is unknown. A 5'RACE template-switching step, the method used to make TCR cDNA, added a universal primer site and UMIs. TCRdb redid the calling of the 5' RACE reads with MiXCR, one entry per CDR3 protein. The sample comprises 250,000 to 350,000 distinct CDR3 sequences, 3.5% to 4.5% of which are singletons, and roughly a fifth rests with the top ten. Germline V gene data show CDR1 as SGHDT and CDR2 as YYEEEE. With 2 bases clipped from V and 5 bases from J, the junction kept 5 bases outside the gene matches. The length of the CDR3 is 15 residues. This entry belongs to a study of T cells after yellow fever vaccination. Looking at the study overall: Fractions of low cell number were prepared using SMART-Seq v4 Ultra Low Input.

Findings of the study overall: Shared CD4/CD8 clonotypes were a small share, likely from convergent recombination. Post-booster repertoires again held most primary-vaccination clones (roughly 96% CD4, around 90% CD8).

The source is a man younger than 35 who received the YFV17D yellow fever vaccine. J is TRBJ2-5 and V is TRBV5-6; 11 positions agree with TRBD2. The sample consisted of PBMCs, taken 15 days after the yellow fever booster vaccination. In nucleotides, the CDR3 is TGTGCCAGCAGCTTTATAGCGGGGGGGCCTGAGACCCAGTACTTC. Amino acid sequence: CASSFIAGGPETQYF.